The next 20 T cell receptor beta chains were all read from a single sample in a study of T cell changes during pregnancy in multiple sclerosis. Here immunoSEQ multiplex PCR was the method, and the copy in TCRdb shows in-frame clones only, minus some. The sample carries around 81,000 clones, over 85% recorded once. This sample comprised peripheral blood, obtained after pregnancy. All receptors derive from a female donor in good health, enrolled as a control in a pregnancy study.

The V call is TRBV10-1, the J call TRBJ2-1, with TRBD1 matching over 7 bases. This CDR3 is 15 amino acids long. Looked up from germline, CDR1 is WNHNN and CDR2 is SYGVQD (reference sequence). V trimming: 2 bases; J trimming: 0 bases; junction bases outside the gene matches: 1. The CDR3: CASSERTGSYNEQFF. DNA of the CDR3: TGCGCCAGCAGTGAGCGGACAGGCTCCTACAATGAGCAGTTCTTC.

This chain links TRBV11-2 with TRBJ1-4; D perhaps matches TRBD1 (6 bases). Germline V lookup: CDR1 SGHAT, CDR2 FQNNGV. V dropped 2 bases and J dropped 5 bases, with 9 bases sitting between them. This CDR3 has 14 residues. The CDR3 DNA sequence: TGTGCCAGCAGCTTAAACAGGGCCAATGAAAAACTGTTTTTT. Translated, it gives CASSLNRANEKLFF.

The rearrangement links TRBV5-1 to TRBJ2-1; 7 bases are a match to TRBD2. Germline CDR1 reads SGHRS; CDR2 reads YFSETQ. CDR3 length: 16 residues. With V trimmed by 0 bases and J by 6 bases, 9 bases remained unmatched. Here the CDR3 DNA reads TGCGCCAGCAGCTTGGGTGGGACTACGAAATTCAATGAGCAGTTCTTC. Translating it yields CASSLGGTTKFNEQFF.

The gene calls are TRBV28 and TRBJ2-7; 9 bases line up with TRBD1. The CDR3 is made up of 16 amino acids. Germline CDR1 reads MDHEN; CDR2 reads SYDVKM. The V gene end was trimmed by 3 bases and the J gene end by 6 bases; junction bases not matched to a gene: 12. This CDR3 is CASSFEWRDRVLEQYF. CDR3 in DNA: TGTGCCAGCAGTTTTGAGTGGAGGGACAGGGTTCTCGAGCAGTACTTC.

This sequence joins TRBV20-1 and TRBJ1-2; D perhaps matches TRBD1 (5 bases). The V and J ends lost 7 bases and 8 bases respectively, with 14 bases between them. Germline values: CDR1 DFQATT, CDR2 SNEGSKA (reference sequence). CDR3 size: 11 residues. The CDR3 loop reads CSVQSGRGYTF. In nucleotides, the CDR3 is TGCAGTGTTCAATCAGGGCGAGGCTACACCTTC.

The V and J genes are TRBV7-2 and TRBJ2-7; 9 bases agree with TRBD2. The CDR3 loop spans 17 amino acids. With V trimmed by 1 base and J by 0 bases, 7 bases remained unmatched. Germline assignment: CDR1 SGHTA and CDR2 FQGNSA. CDR3 nucleotide sequence: TGTGCCAGCAGCTTAGTCGCTAGCGGGATCAACTCCTACGAGCAGTACTTC. Translating it yields CASSLVASGINSYEQYF. The full variable domain, in which reference TRBV7-2 and TRBJ2-7 provide the parts outside the CDR3, is GAGVSQSPSNKVTEKGKDVELRCDPISGHTALYWYRQSLGQGLEFLIYFQGNSAPDKSGLPSDRFSAERTGGSVSTLTIQRTQQEDSAVYLCASSLVASGINSYEQYFGPGTRLTVT.

CDR3 sequence reads: CASSWSIRQPFQETQYF. The CDR3 nucleotides are TGTGCCAGCAGCTGGTCTATCAGACAGCCCTTCCAAGAGACCCAGTACTTC. The V call is TRBV5-6, the J call TRBJ2-5, with D perhaps TRBD1 (5 bases). CDR1 is SGHDT, CDR2 YYEEEE, per germline. Between the trimmed V and J ends, which lost 3 bases and 1 base, there was a span of 19 bases. The length of the CDR3 is 17 residues.

The J gene is TRBJ1-1, the V gene TRBV5-6; the match to TRBD1 covers 7 bases. The CDR3 covers 12 residues. J gave up 8 bases and V 0 bases, and 1 base lay outside the gene matches. Germline CDR1 reads SGHDT; CDR2 reads YYEEEE. CDR3 nucleotide sequence: TGTGCCAGCAGCTTGGAGGACAGGGAAGCTTTCTTT. Translated, it gives CASSLEDREAFF.

The chain couples TRBV28 to TRBJ1-2; TRBD1 is a possible D gene (5 bases). Germline values: CDR1 MDHEN, CDR2 SYDVKM. There are 11 residues in the CDR3. The V end lost 6 bases, the J end lost 8 bases, and 10 bases lay between the germline ends. The CDR3 loop is CASSPGLGYTF. The CDR3 DNA is TGTGCCAGCAGCCCAGGGTTGGGCTACACCTTC.

V gene TRBV7-2 combines with J gene TRBJ2-5; 10 nucleotides match TRBD1. The trim removed 6 bases at V and 4 bases at J, leaving 14 bases unmatched. This CDR3 region has 17 residues. CDR1 is SGHTA and CDR2 is FQGNSA in the germline V gene. CDR3 region: CASSLLATGGAGETQYF. The CDR3 DNA reads TGTGCCAGCAGTCTACTCGCGACAGGGGGCGCAGGAGAGACCCAGTACTTC.

This chain's CDR3 is CASSLEGTGANTF. The CDR3 region has the DNA TGTGCCAGCAGCTTAGAAGGGACAGGCGCAAACACCTTC. The chain is built from TRBV7-9 and TRBJ1-2, with TRBD1 identical over 8 bases. Per germline, CDR1 SEHNR and CDR2 FQNEAQ (reference sequence). The ends lost 1 base at V and 12 bases at J; junction bases unmatched: 7. CDR3 length: 13 amino acids.

CDR3 DNA: TGTGCCAGCAGCTTTGAGGGAAGCTCCTATAATTCACCCCTCCACTTT. Encoded protein: CASSFEGSSYNSPLHF. V usage is TRBV5-8 and J usage is TRBJ1-6; D not certain. The germline CDR1 and CDR2 sequences are SGHTS and YDEGEE. V gave up 2 bases and J gave up 0 bases, with 9 bases separating them. This CDR3 spans 16 amino acids.

V gene TRBV28 combines with J gene TRBJ1-4, with unresolved D. Trimming removed 3 bases from V and 8 bases from J, with 16 bases in between. CDR1 and CDR2 from the germline V gene are MDHEN and SYDVKM. The CDR3 is 15 residues long. For the CDR3, the DNA is TGTGCCAGCAGTTTTTTCAGCGGTTTGGGGGAAAAACTGTTTTTT. Amino acid sequence: CASSFFSGLGEKLFF.

The chain is built from TRBV7-2 and TRBJ2-4, with TRBD1 matching over 8 bases. The trim removed 5 bases at V and 7 bases at J, leaving 10 bases unmatched. Germline lookup yields CDR1 SGHTA and CDR2 FQGNSA. The CDR3 extends over 15 amino acids. The CDR3 coding sequence is TGTGCCAGCAGCAACCGCGGACAGGGAGTTAACATTCAGTACTTC. It yields the protein CASSNRGQGVNIQYF. Variable domain in full (rest from reference TRBV7-2 and TRBJ2-4): GAGVSQSPSNKVTEKGKDVELRCDPISGHTALYWYRQSLGQGLEFLIYFQGNSAPDKSGLPSDRFSAERTGGSVSTLTIQRTQQEDSAVYLCASSNRGQGVNIQYFGAGTRLSVL.

This clone was seen only once. The rearrangement links TRBV27 to TRBJ2-4; 9 positions match TRBD2. CDR3 length equals 16 residues. The J segment lost 6 bases and the V segment lost 4 bases, leaving 10 bases of the junction unmatched. Germline CDR1 and CDR2: MNHEY and SMNVEV (reference sequence). The CDR3 DNA reads as TGTGCCAGCAGTTCCCTCTCAGCGGGGGGCCCAAACATTCAGTACTTC. Protein sequence: CASSSLSAGGPNIQYF.

The chain uses TRBV5-6 and TRBJ1-1; TRBD1 matches 9 bases. The CDR3 has 13 residues. Germline-derived CDR1 and CDR2 are SGHDT and YYEEEE. V dropped 3 bases and J dropped 7; count of bases not matched to a gene: 4. The CDR3 DNA is TGTGCCAGCAGCTCACAGGGGGCTGTTGAAGCTTTCTTT. It is translated as CASSSQGAVEAFF.

This chain connects TRBV7-2 to TRBJ2-7; possible D gene TRBD1, 5 bases. V lost 5 bases and J 2 bases, leaving 10 bases between the germline ends. The CDR3 runs 13 residues. The germline V gene encodes CDR1 SGHTA and CDR2 FQGNSA. CDR3 in amino acids: CASSPPQAYEQYF. The CDR3 DNA follows: TGTGCCAGCAGCCCCCCACAGGCCTACGAGCAGTACTTC.

V is TRBV28 and J is TRBJ2-7; the D gene is possibly TRBD2 (5 bases). Trimming took off 3 bases at V and 10 bases at J, with 13 bases between the two ends. The germline CDR1 and CDR2 sequences are MDHEN and SYDVKM. The CDR3 extends over 12 amino acids. This CDR3 reads CASSFEGRVQYF. The CDR3 DNA is TGTGCCAGCAGTTTTGAAGGGAGAGTCCAGTACTTC. Filled out from reference TRBV28 and TRBJ2-7, the complete variable domain reads DVKVTQSSRYLVKRTGEKVFLECVQDMDHENMFWYRQDPGLGLRLIYFSYDVKMKEKGDIPEGYSVSREKKERFSLILESASTNQTSMYLCASSFEGRVQYFGPGTRLTVT.

This chain joins TRBV19 and TRBJ2-7; tentative D call: TRBD1 (6 bases). Trimming pared 7 bases from V and 0 bases from J, leaving 16 bases between. CDR3 length equals 15 residues. The germline gives CDR1 LNHDA, CDR2 SQIVND (reference sequence). The CDR3 spells CASKSGHKASYEQYF. The DNA of the CDR3 is TGTGCCAGTAAATCGGGACACAAGGCCTCCTACGAGCAGTACTTC.

This chain joins TRBV12-2 and TRBJ1-4; the DNA was not used to check the table's D call, TRBD1. TRBV12-2 is marked as a pseudogene. The CDR3 spans 15 residues. The CDR3 sequence is CASRLHRTGYEKLFF. The DNA for the CDR3 is TGTGCAAGTCGCTTACATAGGACAGGTTATGAAAAACTGTTTTTT.